The entry that follows covers one T cell receptor beta chain sequence. Its antigen is not identified. Sequencing was performed with immunoSEQ multiplex PCR; in TCRdb, only in-frame clones are kept and a portion is missing. The sample carries 15,000 to 20,000 clones, around 83% recorded once. The data stem from a study of somatic mutations in cytotoxic T cells in rheumatoid arthritis. On the study more broadly: Patient blood, roughly 27 ml in EDTA, was obtained immediately after diagnosis and prior to the start of any treatment. Study conclusions and caveats: Compared with age-matched healthy controls, rheumatoid arthritis patients did not differ significantly in CD8+ T-cell clonality. For rheumatoid arthritis patients, CD8+ clonality increased with age, whereas it did not in healthy controls.

Germline assignment: CDR1 MNHEY and CDR2 SMNVEV (reference sequence). The CDR3 contains 16 residues. Trimming removed 5 bases from V and 4 bases from J; junction bases left unmatched: 10. The sequence derives from a man between 18 and 29 years old with rheumatoid arthritis. Sequencing was done on a sample of CD8+ T cells sorted from blood. V and J are TRBV27 and TRBJ2-2; the match to TRBD1 covers 7 bases. The CDR3, as DNA: TGTGCCAGCAGTCCACGAAGACAGGGTGGCACCGGGGAGCTGTTTTTT. This gives the protein CASSPRRQGGTGELFF.